A single sample is the source of the 32 T cell receptor beta chains below, sequenced in a study of control samples from healthy donors and cancer patients. Profiled with immunoSEQ multiplex PCR; TCRdb holds only in-frame clones, not every one. The table lists 46,000 or so clones, about 93% of them singletons. Sample: PBMCs. These receptors originate from a woman aged 50 to 65 with head and neck cancer.

V usage is TRBV18 and J usage is TRBJ2-7; D remains ambiguous. This CDR3 has 12 residues. V gave up 6 bases and J gave up 6 bases, with 12 bases separating them. Germline CDR1 reads KGHSH; CDR2 reads LQKENI. CDR3 loop: CASSAFSGEQYF. The DNA of the CDR3 is TGTGCCAGCTCGGCGTTTTCAGGCGAGCAGTACTTC.

This CDR3 is CASSSGLVYEQYF. The DNA for the CDR3 is TGCGCCAGCAGCTCCGGACTAGTCTACGAGCAGTACTTC. The V call is TRBV10-1, the J call TRBJ2-7, with 7 bases identical to TRBD2. Germline CDR1 WNHNN, CDR2 SYGVQD (reference sequence). This CDR3 contains 13 residues. V gave up 6 bases and J gave up 3 bases; unmatched junction bases: 5.

This sequence joins TRBV28 and TRBJ2-5; 10 positions agree with TRBD1. J gave up 6 bases and V 5 bases, and 6 bases lay outside the gene matches. Germline-derived CDR1 and CDR2 are MDHEN and SYDVKM. This CDR3 comprises 14 residues. The CDR3 DNA reads as TGTGCCAGCAGTAGGGACAGGGGAAGACAGACCCAGTACTTC. The encoded protein is CASSRDRGRQTQYF.

V and J are TRBV19 and TRBJ1-2; 7 bases align to TRBD1. Per germline, CDR1 LNHDA and CDR2 SQIVND (reference sequence). Trimming took 7 bases from V and 4 from J; bases not matched to a gene: 6. This CDR3 comprises 13 residues. CDR3 in amino acids: CASTPRTGYGYTF. Written as DNA, the CDR3 is TGTGCCAGTACCCCTCGGACAGGCTATGGCTACACCTTC.

The chain employs TRBV2 and TRBJ1-5; TRBD1 might be the D (5 bases). Trimming stripped 3 bases from V and 7 bases from J, with 13 bases between. Germline V gene sequence: CDR1 SNHLY, CDR2 FYNNEI. This CDR3 contains 14 residues. CDR3 region: CASSDREIWQPQHF. The CDR3 bases are TGTGCCAGCAGTGACAGGGAAATTTGGCAGCCCCAGCATTTT.

Turning to this clone: Other DNA sequences within the sample encode an identical CDR3. The CDR3 region is CASSESGYEQYF. CDR3 DNA: TGCGCCAGCAGTGAGTCAGGGTACGAGCAGTACTTC. The chain carries TRBV10-1 and TRBJ2-7; D is unclear. The germline CDR1 and CDR2 sequences are WNHNN and SYGVQD (reference sequence). This CDR3 region has 12 residues. The V end was cut by 0 bases, the J end by 4 bases, with 4 bases between.

The chain carries TRBV20-1 and TRBJ2-5; D not resolved. The length of the CDR3 is 11 residues. V gave up 3 bases and J gave up 5 bases, with 7 bases separating them. The germline gives CDR1 DFQATT, CDR2 SNEGSKA (reference sequence). The CDR3 DNA follows: TGCAGTGCTAGTGCGGTGGAGACCCAGTACTTC. Translation gives CSASAVETQYF.

V and J are TRBV2 and TRBJ2-2, with D possibly matching TRBD2 (6 bases). V lost 4 bases and J lost 0, with 12 bases in between. Looked up from germline, CDR1 is SNHLY and CDR2 is FYNNEI. There are 16 residues in the CDR3. As DNA, the CDR3 is TGTGCCAGCAGTGGAGGGACTCTCGCGAACACCGGGGAGCTGTTTTTT. Translated: CASSGGTLANTGELFF. Supplemented by reference TRBV2 and TRBJ2-2, the full variable domain reads EPEVTQTPSHQVTQMGQEVILRCVPISNHLYFYWYRQILGQKVEFLVSFYNNEISEKSEIFDDQFSVERPDGSNFTLKIRSTKLEDSAMYFCASSGGTLANTGELFFGEGSRLTVL.

This chain links TRBV6-5 with TRBJ2-5, with TRBD2 matching over 7 bases. V lost 4 bases to trimming and J lost 5 bases; unmatched junction nucleotides: 7. The CDR3 consists of 14 residues. Germline V CDR1 and CDR2: MNHEY, SVGAGI. The CDR3 region is CASSLGGSSETQYF. In DNA, the CDR3 is TGTGCCAGCAGTTTGGGAGGGTCCTCGGAGACCCAGTACTTC.

The chain joins TRBV5-4 to TRBJ2-3; 10 bases agree with TRBD2. Unmatched junction bases numbered 5, after V lost 1 base and J lost 3 bases. The CDR3 contains 16 residues. Germline values: CDR1 SGHNT, CDR2 YYREEE (reference sequence). The CDR3 region is CASSLFSSGGTDTQYF. The CDR3 DNA is TGTGCCAGCAGCTTGTTTTCTAGCGGGGGAACAGATACGCAGTATTTT. The full variable domain, rest sourced from reference TRBV5-4 and TRBJ2-3, is ETGVTQSPTHLIKTRGQQVTLRCSSQSGHNTVSWYQQALGQGPQFIFQYYREEENGRGNFPPRFSGLQFPNYSSELNVNALELDDSALYLCASSLFSSGGTDTQYFGPGTRLTVL.

The chain uses TRBV5-6 and TRBJ2-3; no clear D. V was cut by 0 bases and J by 0 bases, with 11 bases left in between. CDR3 size: 16 residues. Germline lookup yields CDR1 SGHDT and CDR2 YYEEEE. CDR3 DNA sequence: TGTGCCAGCAGCTTGGAACCCTCGGCGAGCACAGATACGCAGTATTTT. Its protein product is CASSLEPSASTDTQYF.

This chain uses TRBV28 with TRBJ1-3, with D uncertain. V shed 11 bases and J shed 2 bases, with 10 bases lying between them. This CDR3 has 12 amino acids. The germline gives CDR1 MDHEN, CDR2 SYDVKM. The CDR3 bases are TGTGCCGGAAGAGACCCTGGAAACACCATATATTTT. Translating it yields CAGRDPGNTIYF.

This chain joins TRBV3-1 (or the pseudogene TRBV3-2) and TRBJ2-5; the match to TRBD2 covers 7 bases. Germline-derived CDR1 and CDR2 are LGHDT and YNNKEL (reference sequence). CDR3 length: 15 amino acids. The ends lost 4 bases at V and 4 bases at J; junction bases unmatched: 9. CDR3 residues: CASSPTTREGETQYF. Here the CDR3 DNA reads TGTGCCAGCAGCCCGACTACCAGGGAGGGAGAGACCCAGTACTTC.

Here the CDR3 DNA reads TGCGCCAGCAGTCAATTCGACACCGGGGAGCTGTTTTTT. Translated, it gives CASSQFDTGELFF. The chain has TRBV23-1 and TRBJ2-2, with D unclear. TRBV23-1 is an open reading frame, and its role is uncertain. V lost 1 base and J lost 3, with 3 bases in between. The CDR3 totals 13 residues.

J is TRBJ2-7 and V is TRBV5-1, with TRBD2 identical over 8 bases. V shed 3 bases and J 7 bases; nucleotides not matched to a gene: 15. This CDR3 is 16 amino acids long. CDR1 is SGHRS, CDR2 YFSETQ, per germline. The chain's CDR3 is CASSSSGGLVSSEQYF. CDR3 DNA sequence: TGCGCCAGCAGCTCCTCGGGGGGACTAGTCTCGTCTGAGCAGTACTTC.

The chain is built from TRBV10-3 and TRBJ1-3, with TRBD1 identical over 7 bases. Looked up from germline, CDR1 is ENHRY and CDR2 is SYGVKD. V trimming: 10 bases; J trimming: 0 bases; junction bases outside the gene matches: 6. This CDR3 has 14 amino acids. The DNA for the CDR3 is TGTGCCACTGGGGACAGCGTCTCTGGAAACACCATATATTTT. Translating gives CATGDSVSGNTIYF.

The chain is built from TRBV3-1 (or the pseudogene TRBV3-2) and TRBJ1-1; 10 nucleotides match TRBD1. Looked up from germline, CDR1 is LGHDT and CDR2 is YNNKEL (reference sequence). This CDR3 comprises 15 residues. After removal of 3 bases from V and 4 bases from J, the junction contained 5 bases not matched to a gene. The CDR3 DNA follows: TGTGCCAGCAGCCAGCGGACAGGGGGAAGCACTGAAGCTTTCTTT. Its protein is CASSQRTGGSTEAFF.

The chain links TRBV9 to TRBJ2-1, with no clear D. The germline V and J ends were trimmed by 0 bases and 0 bases, with 10 bases remaining between them. In germline, CDR1 is SGDLS, CDR2 YYNGEE. There are 16 residues in the CDR3. The CDR3 sequence: CASSVGNPSSYNEQFF. For the CDR3, the DNA is TGTGCCAGCAGCGTAGGGAACCCGAGCTCCTACAATGAGCAGTTCTTC.

V is TRBV19 and J is TRBJ2-5; weak D call: TRBD1 (8 bases). Germline CDR1 LNHDA, CDR2 SQIVND (reference sequence). There are 16 residues in the CDR3. The V end was cut by 5 bases, the J end by 4 bases, with 20 bases between. CDR3 amino acids: CASSPRDRWGGETQYF. For the CDR3, the DNA is TGTGCCAGTAGTCCTCGGGACAGGTGGGGGGGAGAGACCCAGTACTTC.

This chain links TRBV4-3 with TRBJ2-1, with 11 bases that match TRBD1. Germline CDR1 reads LGHNA; CDR2 reads YSLEER. The V and J ends lost 4 bases and 7 bases, in that order; junction bases with no gene match: 6. This CDR3 region has 15 residues. In DNA form, the CDR3 reads TGCGCCAGCAGCCGTTTTGGACAGGGGGCTAATGAGCAGTTCTTC. This translates into CASSRFGQGANEQFF.

This chain joins TRBV5-1 and TRBJ2-7; 9 positions match TRBD1. CDR1 is SGHRS and CDR2 is YFSETQ in the germline V gene. Trimming cost V 4 bases and J 6 bases; bases outside gene matches: 11. The CDR3 extends over 15 amino acids. The CDR3 bases are TGCGCCAGCAGCCCTCCCGGGACAGGGAGGCTCGAGCAGTACTTC. Translating it yields CASSPPGTGRLEQYF.

The V and J genes are TRBV27 and TRBJ1-5, with TRBD1 as a possible D gene (6 bases). V was pared by 6 bases and J by 4 bases, with 10 bases between. The germline V gene has CDR1 MNHEY and CDR2 SMNVEV (reference sequence). The CDR3 has 13 amino acids. The CDR3 region has the DNA TGTGCCAGCAGACTTACAGGGAATCAGCCCCAGCATTTT. Translation: CASRLTGNQPQHF.

The V call is TRBV6-5, the J call TRBJ1-2, with D possibly being TRBD1 (5 bases). Trimming pared 6 bases from V and 2 bases from J, leaving 10 bases between. Germline V gene data show CDR1 as MNHEY and CDR2 as SVGAGI. The length of the CDR3 is 13 residues. In DNA form, the CDR3 reads TGTGCCAGCAGGGCCAGGGACAACTATGGCTACACCTTC. It codes for CASRARDNYGYTF.

The rearrangement links TRBV7-2 to TRBJ2-1; D remains ambiguous. Germline CDR1 reads SGHTA; CDR2 reads FQGNSA. V was cut by 1 base and J by 0 bases, with 7 bases left in between. This CDR3 contains 15 residues. Here the CDR3 reads CASSLGPASYNEQFF. Here the CDR3 DNA reads TGTGCCAGCAGCTTAGGGCCGGCCTCCTACAATGAGCAGTTCTTC.

This chain connects TRBV6-2 or TRBV6-3 to TRBJ2-2, with D unclear. Germline CDR1 is MNHEY and CDR2 is SVGEGT. The germline V and J ends were trimmed by 0 bases and 2 bases, with 7 bases remaining between them. The CDR3 length is 15 residues. CDR3 protein: CASSYSSRNTGELFF. In DNA, the CDR3 is TGTGCCAGCAGTTACTCATCGCGCAACACCGGGGAGCTGTTTTTT.

The chain has TRBV6-5 and TRBJ2-1, with 7 bases aligning to TRBD2. After removal of 6 bases from V and 7 bases from J, the junction contained 9 bases not matched to a gene. CDR3 length equals 14 residues. The germline gives CDR1 MNHEY, CDR2 SVGAGI. The DNA for the CDR3 is TGTGCCAGCAGGCACGGGGTGGGGGGGAATGAGCAGTTCTTC. It encodes CASRHGVGGNEQFF.

The J gene is TRBJ2-7, the V gene TRBV1; TRBD2, the table's D call, lacks a check against the DNA. TRBV1 is termed a pseudogene. The CDR3 extends over 12 amino acids. In DNA, the CDR3 is TGCACCAGCAGCCTTCCGCGCTACGAGCAGTACTTC. This translates into CTSSLPRYEQYF.

The gene calls are TRBV5-4 and TRBJ1-1; the match to TRBD1 covers 9 bases. The CDR3 is 16 residues long. CDR1 is SGHNT and CDR2 is YYREEE in the germline V gene (reference sequence). V lost 4 bases and J lost 1; bases outside the gene matches: 8. The CDR3 reads CASSADRGTENTEAFF. The CDR3 region has the DNA TGTGCCAGCAGCGCAGACAGGGGGACAGAGAACACTGAAGCTTTCTTT. The variable domain in full, with the rest retrieved from reference TRBV5-4 and TRBJ1-1, is ETGVTQSPTHLIKTRGQQVTLRCSSQSGHNTVSWYQQALGQGPQFIFQYYREEENGRGNFPPRFSGLQFPNYSSELNVNALELDDSALYLCASSADRGTENTEAFFGQGTRLTVV.

V is TRBV9 and J is TRBJ2-1, with TRBD2 identical over 13 bases. Germline values: CDR1 SGDLS, CDR2 YYNGEE. V trimming: 3 bases; J trimming: 5 bases; junction bases outside the gene matches: 8. The CDR3 has 17 amino acids. The CDR3 loop reads CASSDIPGLAGHNEQFF. Here the CDR3 DNA reads TGTGCCAGCAGCGATATTCCGGGACTAGCGGGGCACAATGAGCAGTTCTTC.

CDR3 region: CASSVGGGEQYF. For the CDR3, the DNA is TGTGCCAGCAGCGTAGGAGGGGGCGAGCAGTACTTC. V gene TRBV9 combines with J gene TRBJ2-7; a possible D gene is TRBD1 (6 bases). Germline V lookup: CDR1 SGDLS, CDR2 YYNGEE. V shed 0 bases and J shed 6 bases, with 7 bases lying between them. The CDR3 has 12 amino acids. The complete variable domain, with remaining parts taken from reference TRBV9 and TRBJ2-7, reads DSGVTQTPKHLITATGQRVTLRCSPRSGDLSVYWYQQSLDQGLQFLIQYYNGEERAKGNILERFSAQQFPDLHSELNLSSLELGDSALYFCASSVGGGEQYFGPGTRLTVT.

The rearrangement links TRBV6-5 to TRBJ2-4, with D perhaps assigned TRBD1 or TRBD2 (6 bases each). Trimming stripped 5 bases from V and 1 base from J, with 12 bases between. The germline V gene has CDR1 MNHEY and CDR2 SVGAGI. This CDR3 has 15 residues. CDR3 DNA sequence: TGTGCCAGCAGTAGGGGGGCGCGGGCCAAAAACATTCAGTACTTC. It specifies CASSRGARAKNIQYF.

This rearrangement joins TRBV5-1 to TRBJ2-3, with TRBD2 matching 12 bases. The junction had 10 bases not matched to a gene; V was cut back by 0 bases and J by 5 bases. The CDR3 is 18 residues long. CDR1 is SGHRS and CDR2 is YFSETQ in the germline V gene. CDR3 residues: CASSLGGLAGGRGDTQYF. The CDR3 region has the DNA TGCGCCAGCAGCTTGGGGGGACTAGCGGGCGGCCGAGGAGATACGCAGTATTTT. Based on the CDR3 plus reference TRBV5-1 and TRBJ2-3, the full variable domain is KAGVTQTPRYLIKTRGQQVTLSCSPISGHRSVSWYQQTPGQGLQFLFEYFSETQRNKGNFPGRFSGRQFSNSRSEMNVSTLELGDSALYLCASSLGGLAGGRGDTQYFGPGTRLTVL.